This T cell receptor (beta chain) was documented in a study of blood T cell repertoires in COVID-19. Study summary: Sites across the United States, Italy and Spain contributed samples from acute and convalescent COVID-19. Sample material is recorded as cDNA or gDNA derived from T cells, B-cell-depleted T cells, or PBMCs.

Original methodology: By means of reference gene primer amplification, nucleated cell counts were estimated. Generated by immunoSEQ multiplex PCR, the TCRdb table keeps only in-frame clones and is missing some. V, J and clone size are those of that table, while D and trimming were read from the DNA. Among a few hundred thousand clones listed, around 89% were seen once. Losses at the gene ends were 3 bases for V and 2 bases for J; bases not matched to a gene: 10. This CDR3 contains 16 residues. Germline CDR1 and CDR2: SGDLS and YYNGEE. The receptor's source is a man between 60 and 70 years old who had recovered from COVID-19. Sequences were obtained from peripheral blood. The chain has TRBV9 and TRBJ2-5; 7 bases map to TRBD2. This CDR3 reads CASSAGSAGVQETQYF. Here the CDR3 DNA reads TGTGCCAGCAGCGCCGGGTCGGCGGGGGTTCAAGAGACCCAGTACTTC. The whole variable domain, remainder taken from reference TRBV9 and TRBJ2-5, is DSGVTQTPKHLITATGQRVTLRCSPRSGDLSVYWYQQSLDQGLQFLIQYYNGEERAKGNILERFSAQQFPDLHSELNLSSLELGDSALYFCASSAGSAGVQETQYFGPGTRLLVL.